These 19 T cell receptor beta chains originate from one sample sequenced in a study of T cells in localized non-small cell lung cancer. Generated by immunoSEQ multiplex PCR, the TCRdb table keeps only in-frame clones and is missing some. The sample comprises nearly 25,000 clones, approximately 86% of which are singletons, and roughly 5% rests with the top ten. The source material was peripheral blood, sampled before any cancer treatment. These receptors were taken from an older male donor with stage II squamous cell lung carcinoma.

The CDR3 sequence is CASSVSPTGGFEQFF. The CDR3 region has the DNA TGTGCCAGCAGCGTCTCTCCAACAGGGGGTTTTGAGCAGTTCTTC. V and J are TRBV9 and TRBJ2-1; 8 positions match TRBD1. J was trimmed by 9 bases and V by 2 bases; bases with no gene match: 10. Germline CDR1 and CDR2: SGDLS and YYNGEE. This CDR3 has 15 residues.

The V call is TRBV27, the J call TRBJ1-2, with 9 bases aligning to TRBD1. V was clipped by 5 bases and J by 4 bases; unmatched bases: 5. The germline V gene encodes CDR1 MNHEY and CDR2 SMNVEV (reference sequence). The CDR3 totals 14 residues. CDR3 region: CASSTGQGIYGYTF. CDR3 in DNA: TGTGCCAGCAGTACGGGACAGGGAATCTATGGCTACACCTTC.

The chain is built from TRBV11-3 and TRBJ2-7; 9 bases are shared with TRBD2. V shed 7 bases, J shed 2 bases, and the junction held 9 bases outside the gene matches. Germline CDR1 SGHNT, CDR2 YENEEA. The CDR3 contains 15 residues. Written as DNA, the CDR3 is TGTGCCAGCACCCCCTCGCGGGAGGGGGCCTACGAGCAGTACTTC. As protein: CASTPSREGAYEQYF.

The chain is built from TRBV7-8 and TRBJ2-7; D possibly corresponds to TRBD1 (6 bases). V gave up 5 bases and J gave up 0 bases, with 14 bases separating them. The germline gives CDR1 SGHVS, CDR2 FQNEAQ. CDR3 length equals 15 residues. DNA of the CDR3: TGTGCCAGCAGCACCTCCTCGACAGGCTCCTACGAGCAGTACTTC. Amino acid sequence: CASSTSSTGSYEQYF.

The J gene is TRBJ2-5, the V gene TRBV19; TRBD1 matches 9 bases. J gave up 5 bases and V 4 bases, and 5 bases lay outside the gene matches. The CDR3 consists of 14 residues. Germline V gene lookup returns CDR1 LNHDA and CDR2 SQIVND (reference sequence). The DNA for the CDR3 is TGTGCCAGTAGTACTACAGGGGGCTGGGAGACCCAGTACTTC. Amino acids: CASSTTGGWETQYF.

This clone was recorded only once. Other DNA sequences in this specimen translate into the identical CDR3. V is TRBV5-4 and J is TRBJ2-7; a weak D match, TRBD1 (6 bases). Trimming left V 4 bases short and J 3 bases short, with 8 bases between. Germline CDR1 and CDR2: SGHNT and YYREEE (reference sequence). The CDR3 contains 12 residues. The CDR3 region has the DNA TGTGCCAGCAGCCAGGACAGCTACGAGCAGTACTTC. Its protein product is CASSQDSYEQYF.

The chain uses TRBV14 and TRBJ1-2, with D possibly being TRBD1 (6 bases). V shed 4 bases and J shed 8 bases, with 20 bases lying between them. The germline CDR1 and CDR2 sequences are SGHDN and FVKESK. This CDR3 spans 15 amino acids. The CDR3 loop is CASSLPGETLYGYTF. The CDR3 DNA sequence: TGTGCCAGCAGCCTTCCAGGGGAGACTCTCTACGGCTACACCTTC.

The chain combines TRBV19 with TRBJ1-2, with unresolved D. The germline V gene encodes CDR1 LNHDA and CDR2 SQIVND (reference sequence). The CDR3 extends over 14 amino acids. V lost 3 bases and J lost 5, with 13 bases in between. The CDR3 DNA follows: TGTGCCAGTAGTATCGGAGCCGGACCGTATGGCTACACCTTC. Amino acid sequence: CASSIGAGPYGYTF.

The chain employs TRBV5-8 and TRBJ1-5; D not certain. Trimming took 2 bases from V and 4 from J, leaving 19 bases between them. CDR1 is SGHTS and CDR2 is YDEGEE in the germline V gene. The CDR3 runs 17 residues. The CDR3 reads CASSFGQRLVENQPQHF. In DNA form, the CDR3 reads TGTGCCAGCAGCTTTGGGCAGAGACTTGTAGAGAATCAGCCCCAGCATTTT.

The chain employs TRBV12-5 and TRBJ2-7, with TRBD2 identical over 10 bases. Germline V gene sequence: CDR1 LGHNT, CDR2 FRNRAP. The junction had 5 bases not matched to a gene; V was cut back by 7 bases and J by 2 bases. The CDR3 loop spans 14 amino acids. This CDR3 is CASDASGGTYEQYF. In DNA form, the CDR3 reads TGTGCTAGTGACGCTAGCGGGGGTACCTACGAGCAGTACTTC.

The genes are TRBV2 and TRBJ2-3, with TRBD2 matching over 15 bases. The V segment lost 3 bases and the J segment 4 bases; nucleotides outside the gene matches: 11. Germline assignment: CDR1 SNHLY and CDR2 FYNNEI. This CDR3 is 19 amino acids long. The CDR3 DNA reads TGTGCCAGCAGTGACCCGGGACTAGCGGGAGGACTTCAAGCAGATACGCAGTATTTT. Encoded protein: CASSDPGLAGGLQADTQYF.

J is TRBJ1-5 and V is TRBV19; TRBD1 aligns across 10 bases. Germline V gene data show CDR1 as LNHDA and CDR2 as SQIVND (reference sequence). The CDR3 length is 16 residues. The V gene end was trimmed by 5 bases and the J gene end by 2 bases; junction bases not matched to a gene: 6. The CDR3 is CASSLGTGAGNQPQHF. CDR3 DNA: TGTGCCAGTAGTCTGGGGACAGGGGCGGGCAATCAGCCCCAGCATTTT.

V gene TRBV7-3 combines with J gene TRBJ2-3, with 7 positions matching TRBD1. Germline loops: CDR1 SGHTA, CDR2 FQGTGA. J gave up 3 bases and V 5 bases, and 5 bases lay outside the gene matches. The CDR3 covers 14 residues. CDR3 protein: CASSLGGATDTQYF. The CDR3 coding sequence is TGTGCCAGCAGCCTAGGGGGCGCAACAGATACGCAGTATTTT.

The chain is built from TRBV28 and TRBJ1-5; TRBD1 aligns across 9 bases. The CDR3 spans 15 residues. Germline loops: CDR1 MDHEN, CDR2 SYDVKM. The V gene end was trimmed by 5 bases and the J gene end by 4 bases; junction bases not matched to a gene: 6. The CDR3 loop reads CASSIPQGANQPQHF. CDR3 bases: TGTGCCAGCAGTATTCCACAGGGGGCGAATCAGCCCCAGCATTTT.

V gene TRBV29-1 combines with J gene TRBJ2-7, with D unresolved. The CDR3 totals 11 residues. Germline V gives CDR1 SQVTM, CDR2 ANQGSEA. V lost 4 bases to trimming and J lost 3 bases, with 7 bases between them. The CDR3 spells CSVVGGYEQYF. CDR3 bases: TGCAGCGTTGTAGGCGGCTACGAGCAGTACTTC.

This chain's CDR3 is CSGGGGTVSYEQYF. The CDR3 DNA follows: TGCAGCGGCGGGGGGGGGACAGTGTCCTACGAGCAGTACTTC. The chain recombines TRBV29-1 with TRBJ2-7; 9 nucleotides line up with TRBD2. CDR3 size: 14 residues. Germline assignment: CDR1 SQVTM and CDR2 ANQGSEA. Trimming cost V 7 bases and J 1 base; bases outside gene matches: 8.

The chain joins TRBV7-8 to TRBJ2-7; 8 bases agree with TRBD2. The CDR3 contains 16 residues. Trimming removed 3 bases from V and 2 bases from J; junction bases left unmatched: 9. Germline CDR1 SGHVS, CDR2 FQNEAQ. The CDR3 sequence is CASSLYRLAQTYEQYF. In nucleotides, the CDR3 is TGTGCCAGCAGCTTGTACCGACTAGCGCAGACCTACGAGCAGTACTTC.

CDR3 DNA sequence: TGTGCCTGGAGTTCCCTAGCGGGGTACGAGCAGTACTTC. Residues: CAWSSLAGYEQYF. The gene calls are TRBV30 and TRBJ2-7; TRBD2 matches 9 bases. Per the germline V gene, CDR1 is GTSNPN and CDR2 is SVGIG (reference sequence). Trimming at V came to 2 bases and at J to 4 bases, leaving 3 bases not matched to a gene. CDR3 length equals 13 residues.

This clone appeared once. The chain recombines TRBV18 with TRBJ1-5, with unresolved D. Per germline, CDR1 KGHSH and CDR2 LQKENI. This CDR3 spans 14 amino acids. Deletions cut 0 bases from V and 2 bases from J, with 5 bases between. The CDR3 nucleotides read TGTGCCAGCTCACCACCGAGTGGCAATCAGCCCCAGCATTTT. Its translation is CASSPPSGNQPQHF.